At least ten counts were recorded for the clone carrying this T cell receptor beta chain. Its antigen is unidentified. Germline lookup yields CDR1 SGHTA and CDR2 FQGTGA. V trimming: 6 bases; J trimming: 8 bases; junction bases outside the gene matches: 8. The CDR3 is 13 amino acids. These data are taken from a study of HIV-infected patients and healthy controls. Study-wide results and caveats: MAIT alpha-chain CDR3s were frequent in healthy controls, depleted in HIV+. During therapy, HIV-associated CDR3s fell significantly in frequency, while CMV-associated CDR3s did not change significantly. Compared with controls, mean Gini indices were significantly raised in HIV-infected repertoires, possibly indicating oligoclonality.

Reverse transcription used roughly 480 ng RNA and constant-region primers for alpha and beta. Using multiplexing indices, alpha and beta chain libraries were generated apart by chain-specific third strand synthesis. A short first PCR added P5 and P7 adapter elements and a second index. TCRdb reprocessed the 5' RACE reads with MiXCR, giving one entry per CDR3 protein. This sample yields around 8,200 distinct CDR3 sequences, of which roughly 10% are seen a single time; approximately 22% belongs to the top ten. Whole blood was used without fractionation, so all unsorted peripheral T cells were included.

The TCR originated in an adult with HIV infection. The material sequenced was blood, taken before antiretroviral therapy. The gene calls are TRBV7-3 and TRBJ1-1; 8 nucleotides line up with TRBD1. The CDR3 DNA is TGTGCCAGCAGTCCCGGACAGGGCGAAGAAGCTTTCTTT. Encoded protein: CASSPGQGEEAFF.